This is a list of T cell receptor beta chains from one sample in a study of PD-1 blockade in classical Hodgkin lymphoma. The repertoire was sequenced with immunoSEQ multiplex PCR; TCRdb's copy has only in-frame clones and lacks some. The table lists some 15,000 clones, 91% of them singletons, with approximately 5% in the top ten. Sequenced sample: CD8+ T cells from blood. These receptors were collected from a human donor with classical Hodgkin lymphoma. Both conserved end residues are part of each CDR3. D genes are given only for firm matches. Size is stated for part of the rows, as once, few or many counts, or as a class when the clone is expanded.

CDR3aa: CASSTGTDTQYF
CDR3nt: TGTGCCAGCAGCACAGGCACAGATACGCAGTATTTT
j_gene: TRBJ2-3
d_gene: NA
abundance: NA
v_gene: TRBV5-4

CDR3aa: CASSQPRTGTFGNTGELFF
CDR3nt: TGTGCCAGCAGCCAACCAAGGACAGGGACATTCGGGAACACCGGGGAGCTGTTTTTT
j_gene: TRBJ2-2
d_gene: TRBD1
abundance: once
v_gene: TRBV14

CDR3aa: CASSEALGDRGYEQYF
CDR3nt: TGTGCCAGCAGTGAAGCGCTTGGGGACAGGGGCTACGAGCAGTACTTC
j_gene: TRBJ2-7
d_gene: TRBD1
abundance: NA
v_gene: TRBV2

CDR3aa: CASGPSTDTQYF
CDR3nt: TGTGCCAGCGGGCCCTCCACAGATACGCAGTATTTT
j_gene: TRBJ2-3
d_gene: NA
abundance: NA
v_gene: TRBV27

CDR3aa: CASSTEYPYEQYF
CDR3nt: TGTGCCAGCTCTACTGAGTACCCCTACGAGCAGTACTTC
j_gene: TRBJ2-7
d_gene: NA
abundance: NA
v_gene: TRBV27

CDR3aa: CASSLGRLTGTQYF
CDR3nt: TGTGCCAGCAGCTTAGGCCGACTGACGGGGACCCAGTACTTC
j_gene: TRBJ2-5
d_gene: NA
abundance: NA
v_gene: TRBV13

CDR3aa: CASSIVSWEEQFF
CDR3nt: TGTGCCAGTAGTATAGTATCGTGGGAAGAGCAGTTCTTC
j_gene: TRBJ2-1
d_gene: NA
abundance: NA
v_gene: TRBV19

CDR3aa: CASSVFGDNTEAFF
CDR3nt: TGTGCCAGCAGCGTCTTCGGGGACAACACTGAAGCTTTCTTT
j_gene: TRBJ1-1
d_gene: NA
abundance: NA
v_gene: TRBV9

CDR3aa: CASRGGSGTEAFF
CDR3nt: TGTGCCAGCAGGGGAGGTTCGGGAACTGAAGCTTTCTTT
j_gene: TRBJ1-1
d_gene: NA
abundance: NA
v_gene: TRBV6-4

CDR3aa: CASTEDGWVADTQYF
CDR3nt: TGTGCCAGCACCGAGGACGGGTGGGTAGCAGATACGCAGTATTTT
j_gene: TRBJ2-3
d_gene: NA
abundance: NA
v_gene: TRBV2

CDR3aa: CACGPQNTEAFF
CDR3nt: TGTGCCTGCGGGCCTCAGAACACTGAAGCTTTCTTT
j_gene: TRBJ1-1
d_gene: NA
abundance: NA
v_gene: TRBV30

CDR3aa: CSADGGDYGYTF
CDR3nt: TGCAGCGCCGACGGTGGTGACTATGGCTACACCTTC
j_gene: TRBJ1-2
d_gene: NA
abundance: NA
v_gene: TRBV29-1

CDR3aa: CASSSSGRGALVAQYF
CDR3nt: TGTGCCAGCAGTAGTAGTGGCAGGGGCGCCTTAGTTGCGCAGTATTTT
j_gene: TRBJ2-3
d_gene: NA
abundance: NA
v_gene: TRBV2

CDR3aa: CASSPSGTYNEQFF
CDR3nt: TGTGCCAGCAGCCCGAGCGGGACCTACAATGAGCAGTTCTTC
j_gene: TRBJ2-1
d_gene: TRBD2
abundance: NA
v_gene: TRBV9

CDR3aa: CASSIDLGTAELNTEAFF
CDR3nt: TGTGCCAGTAGTATAGATCTTGGGACAGCCGAGTTGAACACTGAAGCTTTCTTT
j_gene: TRBJ1-1
d_gene: TRBD1
abundance: NA
v_gene: TRBV19

CDR3aa: CASSFRQFSSYEQYF
CDR3nt: TGTGCCAGTAGTTTCCGACAGTTTAGCTCCTACGAGCAGTACTTC
j_gene: TRBJ2-7
d_gene: NA
abundance: NA
v_gene: TRBV19

CDR3aa: CASSYSPDRGATQYF
CDR3nt: TGTGCCAGCAGTTACTCCCCCGACAGGGGCGCGACCCAGTACTTC
j_gene: TRBJ2-5
d_gene: TRBD1
abundance: NA
v_gene: TRBV6-6

CDR3aa: CASSEGTGGYEQYF
CDR3nt: TGCGCCAGCAGCGAAGGGACAGGGGGCTACGAGCAGTACTTC
j_gene: TRBJ2-7
d_gene: TRBD1
abundance: NA
v_gene: TRBV5-1

CDR3aa: CASSGLANDEQFF
CDR3nt: TGTGCCAGCAGTGGACTAGCTAACGATGAGCAGTTCTTC
j_gene: TRBJ2-1
d_gene: TRBD2
abundance: NA
v_gene: TRBV2

CDR3aa: CASSIVGQVIYNEQFF
CDR3nt: TGTGCCAGTAGTATAGTAGGCCAGGTGATCTACAATGAGCAGTTCTTC
j_gene: TRBJ2-1
d_gene: NA
abundance: NA
v_gene: TRBV19

CDR3aa: CATSRAVGRQPQHF
CDR3nt: TGTGCCACCAGCAGGGCCGTAGGGAGACAGCCCCAGCATTTT
j_gene: TRBJ1-5
d_gene: NA
abundance: NA
v_gene: TRBV15

CDR3aa: CASTTGPLNTGELFF
CDR3nt: TGTGCCAGCACAACGGGACCGCTTAACACCGGGGAGCTGTTTTTT
j_gene: TRBJ2-2
d_gene: NA
abundance: NA
v_gene: TRBV27

CDR3aa: CASSRGCRQPQHF
CDR3nt: TGCGCCAGCAGCCGGGGGTGCCGGCAGCCCCAGCATTTT
j_gene: TRBJ1-5
d_gene: NA
abundance: NA
v_gene: TRBV23-1

CDR3aa: CASSSGIRGNQPQHF
CDR3nt: TGTGCCAGCAGTTCAGGGATTAGAGGCAATCAGCCCCAGCATTTT
j_gene: TRBJ1-5
d_gene: NA
abundance: NA
v_gene: TRBV28

CDR3aa: CASSLKPTSGTNTGELFF
CDR3nt: TGCGCCAGCAGCTTGAAGCCCACTAGCGGGACAAACACCGGGGAGCTGTTTTTT
j_gene: TRBJ2-2
d_gene: TRBD2
abundance: NA
v_gene: TRBV5-1

CDR3aa: CASSLSRLAGGRELFF
CDR3nt: TGTGCCAGCAGTCTTTCGAGACTAGCGGGGGGCCGGGAGCTGTTTTTT
j_gene: TRBJ2-2
d_gene: TRBD2
abundance: NA
v_gene: TRBV7-8

CDR3aa: CASSLWRSVGTEAFF
CDR3nt: TGTGCCAGCAGTTTATGGCGCAGTGTGGGGACTGAAGCTTTCTTT
j_gene: TRBJ1-1
d_gene: NA
abundance: NA
v_gene: TRBV28

CDR3aa: CASSLRGLAGGDNEQFF
CDR3nt: TGCGCCAGCAGCTTGAGAGGACTAGCGGGAGGCGACAATGAGCAGTTCTTC
j_gene: TRBJ2-1
d_gene: TRBD2
abundance: NA
v_gene: TRBV5-1

CDR3aa: CAINSPAGGQGDSSYNSPLHF
CDR3nt: TGTGCCATTAACTCTCCCGCAGGGGGCCAGGGGGACAGCTCCTATAATTCACCCCTCCACTTT
j_gene: TRBJ1-6
d_gene: TRBD1
abundance: once
v_gene: TRBV15

CDR3aa: CASSPEGYPSAYGYTF
CDR3nt: TGTGCCAGCAGCCCCGAGGGTTATCCCTCAGCCTATGGCTACACCTTC
j_gene: TRBJ1-2
d_gene: NA
abundance: NA
v_gene: TRBV7-9

CDR3aa: CASRQGAAMDTEAFF
CDR3nt: TGTGCCAGTAGACAGGGGGCGGCGATGGACACTGAAGCTTTCTTT
j_gene: TRBJ1-1
d_gene: TRBD1
abundance: NA
v_gene: TRBV19

CDR3aa: CAISDFSGTGLSGANVLTF
CDR3nt: TGTGCCATCAGTGATTTTTCCGGGACAGGGTTGTCTGGGGCCAACGTCCTGACTTTC
j_gene: TRBJ2-6
d_gene: TRBD1
abundance: medium-sized
v_gene: TRBV10-3

CDR3aa: CASSLGGLYEQYF
CDR3nt: TGTGCCAGCAGCCTCGGCGGACTCTACGAGCAGTACTTC
j_gene: TRBJ2-7
d_gene: NA
abundance: NA
v_gene: TRBV5-6

CDR3aa: CASRPRGGEQYF
CDR3nt: TGTGCCAGCAGGCCGAGGGGAGGCGAGCAGTACTTC
j_gene: TRBJ2-7
d_gene: NA
abundance: NA
v_gene: TRBV2

CDR3aa: CASSLGPAGSTDTQYF
CDR3nt: TGTGCCAGCAGCTTAGGGCCAGCGGGGAGCACAGATACGCAGTATTTT
j_gene: TRBJ2-3
d_gene: TRBD2
abundance: NA
v_gene: TRBV11-2

CDR3aa: CASSLEEREDYNEQFF
CDR3nt: TGTGCCAGCAGCTTAGAGGAGCGGGAGGACTACAATGAGCAGTTCTTC
j_gene: TRBJ2-1
d_gene: TRBD2
abundance: once
v_gene: TRBV11-2

CDR3aa: CATSREGSDGDTQYF
CDR3nt: TGTGCCACCAGCAGAGAGGGAAGCGATGGAGATACGCAGTATTTT
j_gene: TRBJ2-3
d_gene: NA
abundance: NA
v_gene: TRBV15

CDR3aa: CASSLWGSSYNEQFF
CDR3nt: TGTGCCAGCAGTTTATGGGGGAGCTCCTACAATGAGCAGTTCTTC
j_gene: TRBJ2-1
d_gene: NA
abundance: NA
v_gene: TRBV28

CDR3aa: CAISESTGGIDEQYF
CDR3nt: TGTGCCATCAGTGAGAGTACAGGGGGGATCGACGAGCAGTACTTC
j_gene: TRBJ2-7
d_gene: TRBD1
abundance: NA
v_gene: TRBV10-3

CDR3aa: CASSPSRGETLTDTQYF
CDR3nt: TGTGCCAGCAGTCCGTCCCGGGGTGAAACTCTCACAGATACGCAGTATTTT
j_gene: TRBJ2-3
d_gene: NA
abundance: NA
v_gene: TRBV27

CDR3aa: CASSHRSVPYEQYF
CDR3nt: TGTGCCAGTAGCCATCGGTCCGTCCCCTACGAGCAGTACTTC
j_gene: TRBJ2-7
d_gene: NA
abundance: NA
v_gene: TRBV19

CDR3aa: CASSPRFRATEQFF
CDR3nt: TGTGCCAGCAGCCCCCGGTTTCGGGCGACTGAGCAGTTCTTC
j_gene: TRBJ2-1
d_gene: NA
abundance: few
v_gene: TRBV14

CDR3aa: CASSLVAGFYNEQFF
CDR3nt: TGTGCCAGCAGCCTCGTAGCGGGATTTTACAATGAGCAGTTCTTC
j_gene: TRBJ2-1
d_gene: TRBD2
abundance: NA
v_gene: TRBV27

CDR3aa: CASSFPSGSAIF
CDR3nt: TGTGCCAGCAGTTTTCCTAGCGGGAGCGCAATCTTC
j_gene: TRBJ2-1
d_gene: TRBD2
abundance: NA
v_gene: TRBV27

CDR3aa: CASSSGGNSYEQYF
CDR3nt: TGTGCCAGCAGCTCGGGGGGTAACTCCTACGAGCAGTACTTC
j_gene: TRBJ2-7
d_gene: TRBD2
abundance: NA
v_gene: TRBV7-3

CDR3aa: CASSLSGIMTDTQYF
CDR3nt: TGTGCCAGCAGCCTTAGCGGGATAATGACAGATACGCAGTATTTT
j_gene: TRBJ2-3
d_gene: TRBD2
abundance: NA
v_gene: TRBV7-8

CDR3aa: CASSQDALAGGPSGELFF
CDR3nt: TGTGCCAGCAGCCAGGATGCCCTAGCGGGAGGTCCAAGCGGGGAGCTGTTTTTT
j_gene: TRBJ2-2
d_gene: TRBD2
abundance: NA
v_gene: TRBV14

CDR3aa: CASSGQGQETQYF
CDR3nt: TGTGCCAGCAGCGGTCAGGGACAAGAGACCCAGTACTTC
j_gene: TRBJ2-5
d_gene: NA
abundance: NA
v_gene: TRBV7-9

CDR3aa: CASSLIASNTEAFF
CDR3nt: TGCGCCAGCAGCTTGATTGCCTCGAACACTGAAGCTTTCTTT
j_gene: TRBJ1-1
d_gene: NA
abundance: NA
v_gene: TRBV5-1

CDR3aa: CAWSVSGSTDTQYF
CDR3nt: TGTGCCTGGAGTGTTTCGGGTAGCACAGATACGCAGTATTTT
j_gene: TRBJ2-3
d_gene: NA
abundance: NA
v_gene: TRBV30

CDR3aa: CASSLAGLAGEHEQFF
CDR3nt: TGTGCCAGCAGCTTAGCCGGACTAGCGGGAGAACATGAGCAGTTCTTC
j_gene: TRBJ2-1
d_gene: TRBD2
abundance: NA
v_gene: TRBV11-3

CDR3aa: CASSFPDRIHEQYF
CDR3nt: TGTGCCAGCAGCTTCCCGGACAGGATCCACGAGCAGTACTTC
j_gene: TRBJ2-7
d_gene: TRBD1
abundance: NA
v_gene: TRBV11-2

CDR3aa: CASSLGLGSYNEQFF
CDR3nt: TGTGCTAGCAGCTTGGGACTAGGCTCCTACAATGAGCAGTTCTTC
j_gene: TRBJ2-1
d_gene: TRBD2
abundance: NA
v_gene: TRBV7-7

CDR3aa: CASSFGGSYEQYF
CDR3nt: TGTGCCAGCAGTTTCGGGGGGTCCTACGAGCAGTACTTC
j_gene: TRBJ2-7
d_gene: TRBD2
abundance: NA
v_gene: TRBV27

CDR3aa: CASSLAAGNTIYF
CDR3nt: TGTGCCAGCAGCTTAGCTGCTGGAAACACCATATATTTT
j_gene: TRBJ1-3
d_gene: NA
abundance: NA
v_gene: TRBV11-3